The rows below give T cell receptor beta chains drawn from one sample of a study of CD8 T cells in ankylosing spondylitis. MiXCR, run by TCRdb on the 5' RACE reads, gives a single entry per CDR3 protein. The sample carries under 200,000 distinct CDR3 sequences, 9.5% to 10% recorded once. Sequencing was carried out using blood, either unsorted or a sorted T cell fraction (not recorded which). These receptor sequences come from a female donor with ankylosing spondylitis or in good health (not recorded which). The CDR3 runs from the conserved cysteine through the conserved F or W. The D gene is left open where the match is weak. Not all rows give a size; the values are once, few, many and, for expanded clones, a class.

clone size,J gene,V gene,D gene,CDR3 length,CDR3 DNA,CDR3 protein
few,TRBJ2-1,TRBV12-3/TRBV12-4,.,12,TGTGCCACCATGGGTGGGTTCGATGAGCAGTTCTTC,CATMGGFDEQFF
.,TRBJ2-7,TRBV6-2/TRBV6-3,TRBD1,15,TGTGCCAGCAGTGGACAGGAAGGTTTGGCCTACGAGCAGTACTTC,CASSGQEGLAYEQYF
few,TRBJ2-5,TRBV6-5,.,13,TGTGCCAGCAGTTCTTCCCAGGAAGAGACCCAGTACTTC,CASSSSQEETQYF
few,TRBJ1-1,TRBV5-6,.,12,TGTGCCAGCAGGGGTGGAGGGTCTGAAGCTTTCTTT,CASRGGGSEAFF
.,TRBJ2-2,TRBV24-1,.,15,TGTGCCACCAGTGATCGAAGGGGAGGAGCCGGGGAGCTGTTTTTT,CATSDRRGGAGELFF
few,TRBJ2-2,TRBV29-1,.,13,TGCAGCGTTGAGGGGTCTGGTACCGGGGAGCTGTTTTTT,CSVEGSGTGELFF
.,TRBJ1-1,TRBV7-9,.,14,TGTGCCAGCCGCGGGGACAAAAAAGGATCTGAAGCTTTCTTT,CASRGDKKGSEAFF
.,TRBJ1-2,TRBV27,TRBD1,14,TGTGCCAGCAGTCGGACAGGCCCGAACTATGGCTACACCTTC,CASSRTGPNYGYTF
many,TRBJ2-7,TRBV20-1,.,13,TGCAGTGCTTACACCGGGGCTTCCTACGAGCAGTACTTC,CSAYTGASYEQYF
few,TRBJ1-1,TRBV15,.,15,TGTGCCACCAGCAGAAAACGCGGGGGGAACGCTGAAGCTTTCTTT,CATSRKRGGNAEAFF
.,TRBJ1-2,TRBV25-1,.,13,TGTGCCAGCAGACCCGGACATTCCTATGGCTACACCTTC,CASRPGHSYGYTF
.,TRBJ2-2,TRBV6-1,.,15,TGTGCCAGCAGTGGCGGGACTCTGGGGACCGGGGAGCTGTTTTTT,CASSGGTLGTGELFF
many,TRBJ1-1,TRBV6-1,.,13,TGTGCCAGCCGCCTCGGGCCTAACACTGAAGCTTTCTTT,CASRLGPNTEAFF
.,TRBJ2-1,TRBV6-5,TRBD2,17,TGTGCCAGCAGTTACTACGGTAGCGGGAGCGTCCACAATGAGCAGTTCTTC,CASSYYGSGSVHNEQFF
.,TRBJ1-4,TRBV4-3,TRBD1,15,TGCGCCAGCAGCCAACTACAGGGGGCAGCAGAAAAACTGTTTTTT,CASSQLQGAAEKLFF
few,TRBJ2-1,TRBV9,.,11,TGTGCCAGCAGCGTGAGTTCGGAGCAGTTCTTC,CASSVSSEQFF
.,TRBJ2-1,TRBV7-2,TRBD2,15,TGTGCCAGCAGCATACTAGCGGGGGGGGCCGATGAGCAGTTCTTC,CASSILAGGADEQFF
.,TRBJ2-5,TRBV18,.,14,TGTGCCAGCTCACAGGGCCTTGCGGACGAGACCCAGTACTTC,CASSQGLADETQYF
once,TRBJ2-6,TRBV3-1,.,20,TGTGCCACCTCCCAAGAAGGTTTCGGCCACATAATCTCTGGGGCCAACGTCCTGACTTTC,CATSQEGFGHIISGANVLTF
.,TRBJ2-3,TRBV20-1,.,11,TGCAGTGCTAGGATGGTGGATACGCAGTATTTT,CSARMVDTQYF
few,TRBJ1-2,TRBV5-1,.,16,TGCGCCAGCAGCTACAATACACTGCTATCTCGGGATGGCTACACCTTC,CASSYNTLLSRDGYTF
.,TRBJ2-3,TRBV2,.,15,TGTGCCAGCAGCCAACTAGACAGATTCACAGATACGCAGTATTTT,CASSQLDRFTDTQYF
many,TRBJ2-2,TRBV15,.,16,TGTGCCACCAGCAAGGGCAGGCGCGAATACACCGGGGAGCTGTTTTTT,CATSKGRREYTGELFF
few,TRBJ1-1,TRBV27,TRBD1,14,TGTGCCAGCAGTGCGACAGGGACCAACACTGAAGCTTTCTTT,CASSATGTNTEAFF
.,TRBJ2-1,TRBV24-1,.,13,TGTGCCACCAGTGACTCTTTGTCGACTGAGCAGTTCTTC,CATSDSLSTEQFF
many,TRBJ2-7,TRBV7-8,.,14,TGTGCCAGCAGCCCTTACCGGACAGTCCACGAGCAGTACTTC,CASSPYRTVHEQYF
few,TRBJ2-2,TRBV27,TRBD1,17,TGTGCCAGCAGGTTACAGGGGGCATCCTTGAACACCGGGGAGCTGTTTTTT,CASRLQGASLNTGELFF
.,TRBJ2-5,TRBV20-1,.,16,TGCAGTGCTAGAGAGGACAGCCCCAGGGGCCAAGAGACCCAGTACTTC,CSAREDSPRGQETQYF
few,TRBJ2-1,TRBV10-3,.,11,TGTGCCATCGGGAGGGGGAATGAGCAGTTCTTC,CAIGRGNEQFF
.,TRBJ2-1,TRBV13,.,13,TGTGCCAGCAGCCCACTCCTAGAAGATGAGCAGTTCTTC,CASSPLLEDEQFF
few,TRBJ2-7,TRBV14,.,16,TGTGCCAGCAGCCAAGTCCAGGGGATAGGATTCTACGAGCAGTACTTC,CASSQVQGIGFYEQYF
.,TRBJ2-2,TRBV5-1,.,15,TGCGCCAGCAGCGGGACGACGGGCGGGGAGGAGGAGCTGTTTTTT,CASSGTTGGEEELFF
.,TRBJ2-3,TRBV20-1,.,15,TGCAGTGCTAGAGAGCAGCGGTTTTACACAGATACGCAGTATTTT,CSAREQRFYTDTQYF
many,TRBJ2-1,TRBV29-1,TRBD2,16,TGCAGCGTTGAAACTAAGAGCGGGATCTCCTACAATGAGCAGTTCTTC,CSVETKSGISYNEQFF
many,TRBJ1-5,TRBV10-3,TRBD1,14,TGTGCCATCAGCCCGGGACAGAGCAATCAGCCCCAGCATTTT,CAISPGQSNQPQHF
many,TRBJ2-1,TRBV12-3/TRBV12-4,TRBD1,15,TGTGCCAGCAGCTTCCCGGGACAGGGGAGACATGAGCAGTTCTTC,CASSFPGQGRHEQFF
few,TRBJ1-1,TRBV3-1,TRBD1,14,TGTGCCAGCAGCCAGTATACAGGGGACACTGAAGCTTTCTTT,CASSQYTGDTEAFF
.,TRBJ2-7,TRBV7-8,.,15,TGTGCCAGCAGTTCGACCATGGCCATCTCCTACGAGCAGTACTTC,CASSSTMAISYEQYF
.,TRBJ2-1,TRBV21-1,.,14,TGTGCCAGCATCATAGCGGGAGGTGACAATGAGCAGTTCTTC,CASIIAGGDNEQFF
.,TRBJ1-5,TRBV9,.,16,TGTGCCAGCAGCCCCGGACCGTCCACGGGGAATCAGCCCCAGCATTTT,CASSPGPSTGNQPQHF
few,TRBJ2-4,TRBV4-3,.,15,TGCGCCAGCAGCCAAGATAGACAGCCCGCGGACATTCAGTACTTC,CASSQDRQPADIQYF
.,TRBJ2-3,TRBV10-3,TRBD2,15,TGTGCCATCGGGCAGCGGGAGAGTAGCACAGATACGCAGTATTTT,CAIGQRESSTDTQYF
.,TRBJ2-1,TRBV27,.,14,TGTGCCAGCAGTTTAGAGCGGTTCTACAATGAGCAGTTCTTC,CASSLERFYNEQFF
.,TRBJ1-1,TRBV12-3/TRBV12-4,.,16,TGTGCCAGCAGTTTGAGTGCCGGTACATTGAACACTGAAGCTTTCTTT,CASSLSAGTLNTEAFF
many,TRBJ2-7,TRBV24-1,.,11,TGTGCCACCAGTGATTCCTACGAGCAGTACTTC,CATSDSYEQYF
.,TRBJ2-2,TRBV20-1,.,13,TGCAGTGCTGCCCCCAGGGAAGCCGGGGAGCTGTTTTTT,CSAAPREAGELFF
.,TRBJ2-1,TRBV4-3,.,17,TGCGCCAGCAGCCAAGGTGTTCCTGGGACACCATACAATGAGCAGTTCTTC,CASSQGVPGTPYNEQFF
.,TRBJ2-5,TRBV24-1,TRBD1,15,TGTGCCACCAGTGATTTGGACAGGGGTGTAGAGACCCAGTACTTC,CATSDLDRGVETQYF
.,TRBJ2-1,TRBV5-8,.,17,TGTGCCAGCAGCCCCCGTGACGGGACAACGACCTACAATGAGCAGTTCTTC,CASSPRDGTTTYNEQFF
few,TRBJ2-1,TRBV11-2,.,14,TGTGCCAGCAGCTTTAGTAATTCCTACAATGAGCAGTTCTTC,CASSFSNSYNEQFF
once,TRBJ2-5,TRBV6-5,TRBD2,15,TGTGCCAGCAGTTACTATAGCGGGAGCCAAGAGACCCAGTACTTC,CASSYYSGSQETQYF
many,TRBJ2-7,TRBV28,.,15,TGTGCCAGCCACGATAGGGCAGATTTAACCTACGAGCAGTACTTC,CASHDRADLTYEQYF
many,TRBJ2-3,TRBV9,.,12,TGTGCCAGCAGTGCTAGCACAGATACGCAGTATTTT,CASSASTDTQYF
few,TRBJ1-1,TRBV28,.,15,TGTGCCAGCAGTCTCTTTGGTCCGCTGAACACTGAAGCTTTCTTT,CASSLFGPLNTEAFF
.,TRBJ2-7,TRBV7-9,.,14,TGTGCCAGCACTGGGGCACTCGAATTCTACGAGCAGTACTTC,CASTGALEFYEQYF
many,TRBJ2-1,TRBV7-2,TRBD1,15,TGTGCCAGCAGCCCCGGGACAGGGAATACCAATGAGCAGTTCTTC,CASSPGTGNTNEQFF
few,TRBJ2-2,TRBV19,TRBD2,18,TGTGCCAGTAGTTCCCGGACTAGCGGGAGGGTGAACACCGGGGAGCTGTTTTTT,CASSSRTSGRVNTGELFF
.,TRBJ1-1,TRBV27,.,14,TGTGCCAGCAATAAGGTGGGGGTGAACACTGAAGCTTTCTTT,CASNKVGVNTEAFF
.,TRBJ2-2,TRBV9,.,16,TGTGCCAGCAGCGCGAAAGAGGGAAGGAGCACCGGGGAGCTGTTTTTT,CASSAKEGRSTGELFF
.,TRBJ2-7,TRBV28,.,15,TGTGCCAGCAGTTCACCACTCTCCCTCGGTTACGAGCAGTACTTC,CASSSPLSLGYEQYF